These T cell receptor beta chains were read from a single sample in a study of a mutant IDH1 vaccine in newly diagnosed glioma. The antigens these receptors bind are not known. Profiling relied on immunoSEQ multiplex PCR, and the TCRdb table lists in-frame clones only, not all of them. The table shows over 45,000 clones, with 70% to 80% occurring only once. The sample here was PBMCs, taken from a glioma patient whose treatment included an IDH1 peptide vaccine. The receptors shown here come from a man aged 35 to 55 with glioma. CDR3s include the opening cysteine and the closing phenylalanine or tryptophan. Fields, in order: clone size, D gene, J gene, V gene, CDR3 DNA, CDR3 protein. The D gene is left open where the match is weak. Not every row has a clone size; where given, it reads once, few, many or a size class.

NA	NA	TRBJ1-1	TRBV19	TGTGCCAGTAACCGATCCCCACAGTACACTGAAGCTTTCTTT	CASNRSPQYTEAFF
once	TRBD1	TRBJ2-3	TRBV6-6	TGTGCCAGCAGTGGGACAGGGCCCGAAAGGGATACGCAGTATTTT	CASSGTGPERDTQYF
NA	NA	TRBJ1-5	TRBV4-1	TGCGCCAGCAGCCAAGTTACAGGGAGCAATCAGCCCCAGCATTTT	CASSQVTGSNQPQHF
NA	TRBD1	TRBJ2-5	TRBV29-1	TGCAGCGACGGCATCGGGACAGAGCTTAGCGTCGGTTGCGTGACCCAGTACTTC	CSDGIGTELSVGCVTQYF
NA	TRBD2	TRBJ2-7	TRBV6-1	TGTGCCAGCAGTGAAAGGCTAGCGGGAGGGCAATACGAGCAGTACTTC	CASSERLAGGQYEQYF
few	NA	TRBJ1-1	TRBV6-5	TGTGCCAGCAGTTACCGGAACACTGAAGCTTTCTTT	CASSYRNTEAFF
NA	NA	TRBJ1-2	TRBV9	TGTGCCAGCAGTCCCCGTGACAGGTACAACTTTTCCGGTTGGTATGGCTACACCTTC	CASSPRDRYNFSGWYGYTF
NA	TRBD2	TRBJ2-1	TRBV7-6	TGTGCCAGCAGTTCTAGCGGGAGCGGTGAGCAGTTCTTC	CASSSSGSGEQFF
NA	NA	TRBJ1-1	TRBV19	TGTGCCAGTAGTATCCTCCCTCCCGTGAACACTGAAGCTTTCTTT	CASSILPPVNTEAFF
medium-sized	NA	TRBJ1-6	TRBV6-5	TGTGCCAGCAGTTACGGGGGGGCTCTCAATTCACCCCTCCACTTT	CASSYGGALNSPLHF
NA	TRBD1	TRBJ2-1	TRBV9	TGTGCCAGCAGCGTAGGGACAGGGCGCGATGAGCAGTTCTTC	CASSVGTGRDEQFF
NA	NA	TRBJ2-7	TRBV5-5	TGTGCCAGCAGTGTACCTGAGGGTTATGGCTACGAGCAGTACTTC	CASSVPEGYGYEQYF
few	NA	TRBJ1-1	TRBV30	TGTGCCTGGAGTACACGGGCAATCGAAGCTTTCTTT	CAWSTRAIEAFF
once	NA	TRBJ1-6	TRBV5-1	TGCGCCAGCAGCACGGGTGACGGGGTTCAGAATTCACCCCTCCACTTT	CASSTGDGVQNSPLHF
NA	NA	TRBJ2-7	TRBV11-2	TGTGCCAGCAGCTTAGGGCCCTTCTCCTACGAGCAGTACTTC	CASSLGPFSYEQYF
NA	NA	TRBJ2-1	TRBV7-2	TGTGCCAGCAGCTTAGGACCGCGGGGGCTATACAATGAGCAGTTCTTC	CASSLGPRGLYNEQFF
NA	NA	TRBJ2-1	TRBV5-1	TGCGCCAGCAGCGTTAACCTTGGGCTGGCTAATGAGCAGTTCTTC	CASSVNLGLANEQFF
NA	NA	TRBJ2-7	TRBV19	TGTGCCAGTAGTACCAATGACTACGAGCAGTACTTC	CASSTNDYEQYF
few	NA	TRBJ1-1	TRBV29-1	TGCAGCGTTGATTTGGGGGGTGGCAGGGTCGAAGCTTTCTTT	CSVDLGGGRVEAFF
NA	NA	TRBJ1-2	TRBV9	TGTGCCAGCAGCGCGTTGTGGGGCTACACCTTC	CASSALWGYTF
NA	TRBD1	TRBJ1-1	TRBV10-3	TGTGCCATCAGCGACAGGGCGAACGTTTTGAACACTGAAGCTTTCTTT	CAISDRANVLNTEAFF
NA	TRBD2	TRBJ2-1	TRBV5-4	TGTGCCAGCAGCTTAGCAGCGGGAGAACCCTACAATGAGCAGTTCTTC	CASSLAAGEPYNEQFF
NA	TRBD1	TRBJ1-6	TRBV5-1	TGCGCCAGCAGCACAGGGGCGAATTCACCCCTCCACTTT	CASSTGANSPLHF
NA	NA	TRBJ1-2	TRBV18	TGTGCCAGCTCACCAACTTGGGACATCGACTATGGCTACACCTTC	CASSPTWDIDYGYTF
NA	NA	TRBJ2-7	TRBV6-1	TGTGCCAGCAGTACCCTAGCGAACTACGAGCAGTACTTC	CASSTLANYEQYF
NA	NA	TRBJ1-1	TRBV19	TGTGCCAGCAAACCTCTGCTGGGGACTGAAGCTTTCTTT	CASKPLLGTEAFF
NA	NA	TRBJ2-1	TRBV6-5	TGTGCCAGCAGCCCCGGGCGGTATACATACAATGAGCAGTTCTTC	CASSPGRYTYNEQFF
NA	NA	TRBJ2-3	TRBV5-1	TGCGCCAGCACTCCGAGACCTAGCACAGATACGCAGTATTTT	CASTPRPSTDTQYF
few	TRBD1	TRBJ1-5	TRBV15	TGTGCCACCAGCGAAGACAGGGAGCAGCCCCAGCATTTT	CATSEDREQPQHF
few	NA	TRBJ1-5	TRBV6-6	TGTGCCAGCACGGCAGCTTATCAGCCCCAGCATTTT	CASTAAYQPQHF
NA	TRBD1	TRBJ2-5	TRBV18	TGTGCCAGCTCCCCCGGGACAGGGAAAATGGGCCAAGAGACCCAGTACTTC	CASSPGTGKMGQETQYF
NA	NA	TRBJ1-2	TRBV19	TGTGCCAGTAGTCCGCATGAGGCAGGAGGAAATGGCTACACCTTC	CASSPHEAGGNGYTF